These T cell receptor beta chains were read from a single sample in a study of shared clonotypes between healthy human individuals. Profiled with immunoSEQ multiplex PCR; TCRdb holds only in-frame clones, not every one. The sample consists of roughly 2.2 million clones, roughly 90% of them appearing once. The source material was naive CD4+ T cells from PBMCs. Source of these receptors: a man between 18 and 35 years old in good health. Some clones in this sample may be carry-over from other donors' samples. Both conserved end residues are trimmed from each CDR3. Size values are once, few and many counts, or a class for expanded clones, and some rows have none.

J	V	size	CDR3
TRBJ2-1	TRBV19	NA	ASSSGPPGYNEQF
TRBJ1-3	TRBV5-5	NA	ASSLVVLGGNTIY
TRBJ1-1	TRBV5-1	NA	ASSLGQTTEAF
TRBJ2-2	TRBV7-3	NA	ASSFSPAAGSGELF
TRBJ1-1	TRBV29-1	NA	SVDTGKTQEAF
TRBJ2-2	TRBV2	once	ASSEARARGELF
TRBJ2-4	TRBV28	NA	ASSLRVVAKNIQY
TRBJ2-7	TRBV7-6	NA	ASSDRVSDEQY
TRBJ1-2	TRBV5-4	few	ASSLPTNANYGYT
TRBJ1-2	TRBV19	NA	ASSRQGANYGYT
TRBJ2-1	TRBV5-4	NA	ASSLDGLAGNEQF
TRBJ2-2	TRBV2	NA	ASSAGGHVTGELF
TRBJ2-3	TRBV9	NA	ASSVVAGGVDTQY
TRBJ2-3	TRBV6-4	NA	ASSLGLAGSQDTQY
TRBJ2-3	TRBV19	NA	ASSRGQHLADTQY
TRBJ2-3	TRBV5-1	NA	ASSWTGEITQY
TRBJ2-3	TRBV5-1	NA	ASSQPGVTDTQY
TRBJ2-7	TRBV11-2	once	ASSSGTGNEQY
TRBJ2-3	TRBV6-5	NA	ASRGLAGTDTQY